This T cell receptor (beta chain) was sequenced for a study of Ad26.COV2.S vaccination and SARS-CoV-2 variants. Findings of the study overall: Recipients of vaccine and of placebo showed similar breadth of their non-spike TCR repertoires.

Germline V gives CDR1 MNHEY, CDR2 SMNVEV (reference sequence). The ends were cut back, 2 bases at V and 7 bases at J, with 9 bases in the middle. The CDR3 is made up of 14 amino acids. Treatment noted: 15 to 20 received Ad26.COV2.S at low or high dose, single or two shots; several received placebo; per-sample allocation not given. Samples were taken on day 63 after the first vaccine or placebo injection. Ad26 vector vaccine expressed Wuhan-strain SARS-CoV-2 spike. Assay: immunoSEQ multiplex PCR; the TCRdb copy retains only in-frame clones and omits some. The sample yields fewer than 900,000 clones, roughly 90% seen once. This clone was recorded a few times. The antigen remains undetermined.

The rearrangement links TRBV27 to TRBJ1-6; D is unclear. The receptor was isolated from a person between 18 and 59 years old who received the Ad26.COV2.S COVID-19 vaccine or a placebo. The starting material was peripheral blood, obtained in a trial of Ad26.COV2.S vaccine versus placebo. The chain's CDR3 is CASSLGSPNSPLHF. The CDR3 nucleotides are TGTGCCAGCAGTTTAGGAAGCCCAAATTCACCCCTCCACTTT.